The clone carrying this T cell receptor beta chain has a count of ten or more. What it binds is unknown. TCRdb redid the calling of the multiplex PCR reads with MiXCR, one entry per CDR3 protein. Of some 130,000 distinct CDR3 sequences listed, just under 20% are singletons. The entry originates in a study of breast tumors, draining lymph nodes, adjacent tissues. Axillary draining lymph nodes of breast cancer patients supplied the node samples. This CDR3 spans 12 amino acids. Germline V CDR1 and CDR2: DFQATT, SNEGSKA (reference sequence). V gave up 3 bases and J gave up 8 bases; unmatched junction bases: 3. Points from the study as a whole: Findings are consistent with lymph node origin and intratumoral expansion of most tumor T cells. Luminal-like breast cancer showed significantly greater tumor-nontumor repertoire similarity than basal-like breast cancer did. Tumors had less TCR diversity than lymph nodes, more than nontumor tissue.

The sequenced sample was axillary lymph node tissue. The clonotype was recovered from a female donor with breast cancer. Some clones in this sample may be carry-over from other donors' samples. The rearrangement joins TRBV20-1 to TRBJ2-1; 8 bases fit TRBD2. The CDR3 protein is CSASLLADEQFF. The CDR3 DNA reads TGCAGTGCTAGCTTACTAGCGGATGAGCAGTTCTTC.